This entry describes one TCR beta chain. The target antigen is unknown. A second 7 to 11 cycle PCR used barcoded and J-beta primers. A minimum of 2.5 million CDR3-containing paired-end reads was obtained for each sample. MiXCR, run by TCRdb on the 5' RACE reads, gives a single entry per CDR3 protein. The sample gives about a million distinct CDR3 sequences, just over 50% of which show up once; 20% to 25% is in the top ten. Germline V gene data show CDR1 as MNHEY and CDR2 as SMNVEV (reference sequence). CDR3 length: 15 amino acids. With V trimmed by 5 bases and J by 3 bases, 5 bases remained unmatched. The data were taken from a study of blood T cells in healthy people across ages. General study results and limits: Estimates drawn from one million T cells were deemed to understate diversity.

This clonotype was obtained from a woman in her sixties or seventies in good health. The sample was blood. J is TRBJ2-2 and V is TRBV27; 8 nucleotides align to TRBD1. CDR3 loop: CASSRTGRDTGELFF. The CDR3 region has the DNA TGTGCCAGCAGTCGGACAGGGAGAGACACCGGGGAGCTGTTTTTT.